The clone carrying this T cell receptor (beta chain) turned up a few times. As yet, its antigen is unknown. With 60 Vbeta and 13 Jbeta primers, the PCR was carried out. Assay used: immunoSEQ multiplex PCR; TCRdb lists only in-frame clones, some missing. The repertoire holds about 150,000 clones, with 63% as singletons. The data were obtained in a study of cytomegalovirus exposure and HLA in healthy donors. CDR1 is MDHEN and CDR2 is SYDVKM in the germline V gene. The trim removed 3 bases at V and 3 bases at J, leaving 10 bases unmatched. There are 16 residues in the CDR3. Findings and limits, study-wide: What was likely a sequencing artifact was a cluster of highly shared sequence variants. A prior analysis recorded that most TCR beta V segments were productive about 87% or about 30% of the time.

Those who donated were healthy bone marrow donors. The material sequenced was PBMCs. The TCR sequence derives from an older woman in good health and CMV-seropositive. The gene calls are TRBV28 and TRBJ2-7; 8 bases line up with TRBD2. The CDR3 region has the DNA TGTGCCAGCAGTTTCATGAGGAGAACTAGCGGCTACGAGCAGTACTTC. Translated, it gives CASSFMRRTSGYEQYF.